This passage covers 10 T cell receptor beta chains from one sample sequenced in a study of blood T cell repertoires in COVID-19. Profiled with immunoSEQ multiplex PCR; TCRdb holds only in-frame clones, not every one. Of 55,000 to 75,000 clones in the sample, 88% were seen once. The source material was peripheral blood. These receptors all stem from a man aged 45-65 years with active COVID-19.

This clone was seen once. The rearrangement uses TRBV30 and TRBJ1-1; TRBD1 matches 7 bases. The CDR3 loop spans 14 amino acids. Trimming took 4 bases from V and 5 from J; bases not matched to a gene: 10. The germline CDR1 and CDR2 sequences are GTSNPN and SVGIG (reference sequence). The CDR3 DNA reads TGTGCCTGGACCCGGGACAGCGGACGAACTGAAGCTTTCTTT. It translates to CAWTRDSGRTEAFF.

The rearrangement links TRBV27 to TRBJ2-1, with 7 bases fitting TRBD1. The CDR3 length is 15 residues. The junction had 7 bases not matched to a gene; V was cut back by 5 bases and J by 3 bases. CDR1 and CDR2 from the germline V gene are MNHEY and SMNVEV (reference sequence). The CDR3 DNA reads as TGTGCCAGCAGTCAAGACAGGGCTAACTACAATGAGCAGTTCTTC. Translating gives CASSQDRANYNEQFF.

This clone was observed a single time. The chain couples TRBV24-1 to TRBJ1-5; no definite D call. The CDR3 loop spans 15 amino acids. Germline V gives CDR1 KGHDR, CDR2 SFDVKD. Between the trimmed V and J ends, which lost 3 bases and 9 bases, there was a span of 17 bases. In DNA form, the CDR3 reads TGTGCCACCAGTGATCCCAGAGGATTAGTTATGCCCCAGCATTTT. It encodes CATSDPRGLVMPQHF.

The chain combines TRBV19 with TRBJ2-3, with D hard to call. Germline values: CDR1 LNHDA, CDR2 SQIVND (reference sequence). V shed 0 bases and J shed 4 bases, with 11 bases lying between them. The length of the CDR3 is 15 residues. CDR3: CASSIDRLPADTQYF. The CDR3 coding sequence is TGTGCCAGTAGTATAGATCGACTCCCCGCAGATACGCAGTATTTT.

V and J are TRBV12-5 and TRBJ1-2; the D is unclear. The CDR3 totals 13 residues. Deletions cut 1 base from V and 3 bases from J, with 6 bases between. Germline CDR1 reads LGHNT; CDR2 reads FRNRAP. CDR3 in DNA: TGTGCTAGTGGTTTGGGTTTCTACTATGGCTACACCTTC. Its protein is CASGLGFYYGYTF. The full variable domain, with the rest looked up from reference TRBV12-5 and TRBJ1-2, is DARVTQTPRHKVTEMGQEVTMRCQPILGHNTVFWYRQTMMQGLELLAYFRNRAPLDDSGMPKDRFSAEMPDATLATLKIQPSEPRDSAVYFCASGLGFYYGYTFGSGTRLTVV.

As concerns this clone: The junction and the germline gene differ at one end; a read error may be behind it. The CDR3 bases are TGTGCTAGCAGCTTGGACTACGGGGCAGGGCTATACGGTGAGCAGTTCTTC. Encoded protein: CASSLDYGAGLYGEQFF. The chain joins TRBV7-7 to TRBJ2-1; TRBD2 is a possible D gene (6 bases). This CDR3 contains 17 residues. Germline CDR1 is SSHAT and CDR2 is FNYEAQ (reference sequence). Looking up the rest from reference TRBV7-7 and TRBJ2-1 gives the full variable domain: GAGVSQSPRYKVTKRGQDVTLRCDPISSHATLYWYQQALGQGPEFLTYFNYEAQPDKSGLPSDRFSAERPEGSISTLTIQRTEQRDSAMYRCASSLDYGAGLYGEQFFGPGTRLTVL.

This chain connects TRBV9 to TRBJ1-2, with TRBD1 matching over 10 bases. This CDR3 is built from 13 residues. The germline V gene encodes CDR1 SGDLS and CDR2 YYNGEE. Unmatched junction bases numbered 3, after V lost 4 bases and J lost 6 bases. Written as DNA, the CDR3 is TGTGCCAGCAGCACAGGACAGGGGGATGGCTACACCTTC. Translating gives CASSTGQGDGYTF.

This clone was picked up a small number of times. This rearrangement joins TRBV30 to TRBJ2-5; D unclear. V was trimmed by 1 base and J by 5 bases, leaving 11 bases between them. There are 13 residues in the CDR3. Germline CDR1 and CDR2: GTSNPN and SVGIG (reference sequence). This chain's CDR3 is CAWSARLVETQYF. The CDR3, as DNA: TGTGCCTGGAGTGCTCGACTGGTCGAGACCCAGTACTTC. Variable domain in full (rest from reference TRBV30 and TRBJ2-5): SQTIHQWPATLVQPVGSPLSLECTVEGTSNPNLYWYRQAAGRGLQLLFYSVGIGQISSEVPQNLSASRPQDRQFILSSKKLLLSDSGFYLCAWSARLVETQYFGPGTRLLVL.

This clone counts as medium-sized. This chain joins TRBV10-1 and TRBJ2-2; 12 bases align to TRBD2. The germline V gene has CDR1 WNHNN and CDR2 SYGVQD (reference sequence). This CDR3 is 16 amino acids long. The ends lost 4 bases at V and 4 bases at J; junction bases unmatched: 4. The CDR3 nucleotides are TGCGCCAGCAGTGTACTAGCGGGGGGCTCCACCGGGGAGCTGTTTTTT. The encoded protein is CASSVLAGGSTGELFF.

The chain links TRBV10-2 to TRBJ1-5; the D gene is possibly TRBD1 (6 bases). Germline V lookup: CDR1 WSHSY, CDR2 SAAADI. Trimming took off 7 bases at V and 0 bases at J, with 13 bases between the two ends. This CDR3 region has 15 residues. CDR3 nucleotide sequence: TGCGCCAGCAAGCAGGGGTGGGATAGCAATCAGCCCCAGCATTTT. Protein product: CASKQGWDSNQPQHF.